One sample yielded the 30 T cell receptor beta chains listed below, sequenced in a study of beta chain features in type 1 diabetes (dated by TCRdb to 2016 to 2019). Broader findings and caveats from the paper: A moderate but significant shortening of TCRB CDR3 length was observed in type 1 diabetes patients in all four CD4+ subsets.

What these receptors recognize is not known. Library method: the immunoSEQ multiplex PCR assay. All of the isolated RNA was reverse transcribed with the High Capacity cDNA Reverse Transcription Kit, so expressed TCRB transcripts were sequenced. This is the immuneACCESS table as TCRdb keeps it, with only in-frame sequences that have V and J called. A part of the clones is gone; compared with another copy, unresolved V genes explain less than half, and the rest is unexplained. Across this sample there are 500,000 to 800,000 clones, with 9.5% to 15% seen only once. Of the sample, around 0.12% falls within the top ten clones. Source material: naive CD4+ T cells from blood. The intended sense of this specimen's cell subset or site label: true naive CD4+ T cells. These receptors were obtained from a man under 40 with type 1 diabetes.

This clone was observed a few times. J is TRBJ1-2 and V is TRBV6-5, with 7 bases lining up with TRBD1. Germline CDR1 and CDR2: MNHEY and SVGAGI. The CDR3 covers 16 residues. V shed 2 bases, J shed 8 bases, and the junction held 14 bases outside the gene matches. The CDR3 loop is CASSYGQGVVSEGYTF. CDR3 bases: TGTGCCAGCAGTTACGGCCAGGGGGTCGTTTCGGAAGGCTACACCTTC.

This clone has ten or more counts. V gene TRBV29-1 combines with J gene TRBJ2-7; tentatively, D is TRBD1 (5 bases). Germline loops: CDR1 SQVTM, CDR2 ANQGSEA. This CDR3 comprises 11 residues. Between the trimmed V and J ends, which lost 7 bases and 4 bases, there was a span of 11 bases. CDR3 residues: CSANQGYEQYF. CDR3 sequence (DNA): TGCAGCGCGAACCAGGGTTACGAGCAGTACTTC.

This clone appeared a few times. The rearrangement joins TRBV29-1 to TRBJ2-1; D is unresolved. Germline CDR1 SQVTM, CDR2 ANQGSEA. V was trimmed by 2 bases and J by 12 bases, leaving 20 bases between them. The CDR3 length is 14 residues. CDR3 sequence reads: CSVEPWTESKGQFF. For the CDR3, the DNA is TGCAGCGTTGAACCCTGGACGGAAAGCAAGGGGCAGTTCTTC.

Notes on this clone: This CDR3 is also generated by other DNA sequences in the sample. The J gene is TRBJ1-1, the V gene TRBV5-1; D is unclear. The CDR3 runs 13 residues. Germline V lookup: CDR1 SGHRS, CDR2 YFSETQ. V lost 0 bases and J 0 bases, leaving 3 bases between the germline ends. This chain's CDR3 is CASSLELNTEAFF. CDR3 bases: TGCGCCAGCAGCTTGGAGCTGAACACTGAAGCTTTCTTT.

The chain employs TRBV13 and TRBJ1-6; D remains unclear. Germline values: CDR1 PRHDT, CDR2 FYEKMQ (reference sequence). The length of the CDR3 is 11 residues. The V and J ends lost 6 bases and 6 bases respectively, with 3 bases between them. CDR3 in DNA: TGTGCCAGCAGTTTTAATTCACCCCTCCACTTT. Residues: CASSFNSPLHF.

The chain is built from TRBV19 and TRBJ1-2, with unresolved D. The CDR3 runs 14 residues. The V end lost 0 bases, the J end lost 4 bases, and 9 bases lay between the germline ends. The germline CDR1 and CDR2 sequences are LNHDA and SQIVND (reference sequence). The CDR3 region is CASSIESGSYGYTF. The CDR3 bases are TGTGCCAGTAGTATAGAATCCGGGAGCTATGGCTACACCTTC.

V and J are TRBV30 and TRBJ1-2, with TRBD1 identical over 9 bases. J was trimmed by 4 bases and V by 3 bases; bases with no gene match: 6. Per the germline V gene, CDR1 is GTSNPN and CDR2 is SVGIG (reference sequence). CDR3 length: 14 amino acids. The CDR3 is CAWRTGGIGYGYTF. The CDR3 DNA reads as TGTGCCTGGAGAACAGGGGGCATCGGCTATGGCTACACCTTC.

In its sample, this clone was seen once. The same CDR3 can be traced to other DNA sequences in this sample. V is TRBV18 and J is TRBJ2-7; D gene uncertain. Germline V lookup: CDR1 KGHSH, CDR2 LQKENI. This CDR3 contains 12 residues. V was trimmed by 4 bases and J by 3 bases, leaving 7 bases between them. This chain's CDR3 is CASSLSGYEQYF. The CDR3, as DNA: TGTGCCAGCTCACTCTCCGGCTACGAGCAGTACTTC.

There are a few counts of this clone. The chain combines TRBV5-4 with TRBJ2-1; TRBD2 matches at 9 bases. The CDR3 length is 14 residues. The V gene end was trimmed by 1 base and the J gene end by 12 bases; junction bases not matched to a gene: 8. The germline V gene has CDR1 SGHNT and CDR2 YYREEE (reference sequence). The CDR3, as DNA: TGTGCCAGCAGCTTGCATCTAGCGGGGCCCACGCAGTTCTTC. Encoded protein: CASSLHLAGPTQFF.

This rearrangement joins TRBV6-6 to TRBJ2-2; D possibly corresponds to TRBD1 (6 bases). This CDR3 region has 15 residues. Germline-derived CDR1 and CDR2 are MNHNY and SVGAGI (reference sequence). The V and J ends lost 5 bases and 1 base respectively, with 11 bases between them. The CDR3 loop reads CASSPLQGNTGELFF. In nucleotides, the CDR3 is TGTGCCAGCAGTCCTCTACAGGGGAACACCGGGGAGCTGTTTTTT.

The V gene is TRBV4-3, the J gene TRBJ2-5; D perhaps matches TRBD1 (5 bases). V gave up 1 base and J gave up 5 bases, with 17 bases separating them. The CDR3 covers 16 residues. Germline V gene lookup returns CDR1 LGHNA and CDR2 YSLEER. CDR3 in DNA: TGCGCCAGCAGCCAAGTGGTAGGGGCGCAGTGGGAGACCCAGTACTTC. This gives the protein CASSQVVGAQWETQYF.

This clone was detected a few times. The J gene is TRBJ2-3, the V gene TRBV2; D not resolved. V lost 3 bases, J lost 4 bases, and 5 bases lay in between. The CDR3 covers 12 residues. Germline V CDR1 and CDR2: SNHLY, FYNNEI. The CDR3 protein is CASSDGPDTQYF. Written as DNA, the CDR3 is TGTGCCAGCAGTGATGGTCCAGATACGCAGTATTTT.

This clone has only a few counts. V and J are TRBV9 and TRBJ2-7; D is perhaps TRBD2 (6 bases). V was pared by 2 bases and J by 4 bases, with 16 bases between. The CDR3 loop spans 15 amino acids. Germline lookup yields CDR1 SGDLS and CDR2 YYNGEE. The CDR3 here is CASSVGREILYEQYF. Written as DNA, the CDR3 is TGTGCCAGCAGCGTTGGCCGGGAGATTCTTTACGAGCAGTACTTC.

There are a few counts of this clone. The chain uses TRBV5-4 and TRBJ2-1; 9 positions agree with TRBD1. V was clipped by 4 bases and J by 1 base; unmatched bases: 3. The CDR3 is 15 residues long. Germline values: CDR1 SGHNT, CDR2 YYREEE (reference sequence). CDR3 loop: CASSPGQGSYNEQFF. CDR3 DNA sequence: TGTGCCAGCAGCCCGGGACAGGGATCCTACAATGAGCAGTTCTTC. The complete variable domain, with remaining parts taken from reference TRBV5-4 and TRBJ2-1, reads ETGVTQSPTHLIKTRGQQVTLRCSSQSGHNTVSWYQQALGQGPQFIFQYYREEENGRGNFPPRFSGLQFPNYSSELNVNALELDDSALYLCASSPGQGSYNEQFFGPGTRLTVL.

This chain connects TRBV7-2 to TRBJ2-7, with D unclear. CDR1 SGHTA and CDR2 FQGNSA come from the germline V gene. This CDR3 contains 16 residues. Trimming stripped 1 base from V and 0 bases from J, with 13 bases between. The CDR3 nucleotides are TGTGCCAGCAGCTTAGTCCCCGACCACCGCTCCTACGAGCAGTACTTC. This gives the protein CASSLVPDHRSYEQYF. Full variable domain (remainder filled in from reference TRBV7-2 and TRBJ2-7): GAGVSQSPSNKVTEKGKDVELRCDPISGHTALYWYRQSLGQGLEFLIYFQGNSAPDKSGLPSDRFSAERTGGSVSTLTIQRTQQEDSAVYLCASSLVPDHRSYEQYFGPGTRLTVT.

The table lists this clone with a few counts. This rearrangement joins TRBV7-2 to TRBJ2-7; a weak D match, TRBD1 (5 bases). This CDR3 region has 14 residues. CDR1 is SGHTA, CDR2 FQGNSA, per germline. Trimming cost V 1 base and J 3 bases, with 10 bases left between them. The CDR3 spells CASSLDRQGYEQYF. The CDR3, as DNA: TGTGCCAGCAGCTTAGATCGCCAGGGCTACGAGCAGTACTTC.

V gene TRBV9 combines with J gene TRBJ2-3, with D possibly matching TRBD1 (5 bases). The germline gives CDR1 SGDLS, CDR2 YYNGEE. This CDR3 region has 15 residues. Trimming removed 2 bases at V and 4 bases at J, with 14 bases between. CDR3 bases: TGTGCCAGCAGCGTGAAGGTCCTGGGGCCAGATACGCAGTATTTT. It yields the protein CASSVKVLGPDTQYF.

J is TRBJ2-3 and V is TRBV4-3; D unclear. The germline V gene encodes CDR1 LGHNA and CDR2 YSLEER. The CDR3 is 14 amino acids. Trimming left V 8 bases short and J 2 bases short, with 14 bases between. The CDR3 loop reads CASGMRVNTDTQYF. The CDR3, as DNA: TGCGCCAGCGGCATGAGAGTCAACACAGATACGCAGTATTTT.

The chain is built from TRBV14 and TRBJ2-5; the D is unclear. V was pared by 1 base and J by 0 bases, with 9 bases between. CDR1 and CDR2 from the germline V gene are SGHDN and FVKESK. The CDR3 contains 15 residues. CDR3 nucleotides: TGTGCCAGCAGCCAAGGGCGGCAGTACCAAGAGACCCAGTACTTC. It yields the protein CASSQGRQYQETQYF.

In DNA, the CDR3 is TGTGCCAGCAGGAGGGGGGGTGAAAAACTGTTTTTT. It translates to CASRRGGEKLFF. The chain joins TRBV2 to TRBJ1-4; tentative D call: TRBD1 (6 bases). V shed 6 bases and J shed 7 bases, with 9 bases lying between them. CDR1 and CDR2 from the germline V gene are SNHLY and FYNNEI. This CDR3 spans 12 amino acids.

This clone has at least ten counts. V is TRBV7-9 and J is TRBJ1-4, with unresolved D. CDR1 is SEHNR, CDR2 FQNEAQ, per germline (reference sequence). V gave up 5 bases and J gave up 8 bases, with 12 bases separating them. The length of the CDR3 is 13 residues. The CDR3 region has the DNA TGTGCCAGCAGCCGCGTCGGAGACGAAAAACTGTTTTTT. This codes for CASSRVGDEKLFF. The whole variable domain, remainder taken from reference TRBV7-9 and TRBJ1-4, is DTGVSQNPRHKITKRGQNVTFRCDPISEHNRLYWYRQTLGQGPEFLTYFQNEAQLEKSRLLSDRFSAERPKGSFSTLEIQRTEQGDSAMYLCASSRVGDEKLFFGSGTQLSVL.

J is TRBJ1-2 and V is TRBV7-9; D gene unclear. Germline assignment: CDR1 SEHNR and CDR2 FQNEAQ (reference sequence). Trimming left V 3 bases short and J 0 bases short, with 5 bases between. This CDR3 is 13 amino acids long. In DNA form, the CDR3 reads TGTGCCAGCAGCTTTAGTGCTAACTATGGCTACACCTTC. It specifies CASSFSANYGYTF.

In this sample, this clone turned up a few times. The chain recombines TRBV4-3 with TRBJ2-7; perhaps TRBD1 as D (5 bases). The germline V gene has CDR1 LGHNA and CDR2 YSLEER. Trimming cost V 4 bases and J 5 bases, with 15 bases left between them. CDR3 length: 14 amino acids. The CDR3 loop is CASSPDSAGNEQYF. Here the CDR3 DNA reads TGCGCCAGCAGCCCCGACTCGGCAGGGAACGAGCAGTACTTC.

A few counts support this clone. V gene TRBV6-5 combines with J gene TRBJ1-2; D might be TRBD1 (6 bases). Germline CDR1 reads MNHEY; CDR2 reads SVGAGI. The CDR3 has 16 amino acids. Trimming stripped 0 bases from V and 6 bases from J, with 17 bases between. Here the CDR3 DNA reads TGTGCCAGCAGTTACTCGTACCAGGGGAGTGAGAATGGCTACACCTTC. The encoded protein is CASSYSYQGSENGYTF.

This clone occurred a few times. The genes are TRBV29-1 and TRBJ1-1, with 7 positions matching TRBD1. After removal of 2 bases from V and 5 bases from J, the junction contained 8 bases not matched to a gene. The CDR3 runs to 14 residues. In germline, CDR1 is SQVTM, CDR2 ANQGSEA. The CDR3 reads CSVETQGGGTEAFF. CDR3 DNA: TGCAGCGTTGAAACGCAGGGGGGAGGTACTGAAGCTTTCTTT. Looking up the rest from reference TRBV29-1 and TRBJ1-1 gives the full variable domain: SAVISQKPSRDICQRGTSLTIQCQVDSQVTMMFWYRQQPGQSLTLIATANQGSEATYESGFVIDKFPISRPNLTFSTLTVSNMSPEDSSIYLCSVETQGGGTEAFFGQGTRLTVV.

This clone was counted a few times. The rearrangement uses TRBV28 and TRBJ1-2; D is undetermined. Germline V gene lookup returns CDR1 MDHEN and CDR2 SYDVKM. V dropped 2 bases and J dropped 7 bases, with 5 bases sitting between them. This CDR3 has 11 amino acids. CDR3 in DNA: TGTGCCAGCAGTTTAGGGGTTGGCTACACCTTC. It codes for CASSLGVGYTF.

This clone was seen a few times. This chain links TRBV19 with TRBJ2-6; 9 nucleotides line up with TRBD1. Unmatched junction bases numbered 8, after V lost 5 bases and J lost 0 bases. The CDR3 runs 18 residues. Germline CDR1 reads LNHDA; CDR2 reads SQIVND (reference sequence). CDR3 loop: CASSGDRGWSSGANVLTF. The CDR3 nucleotides read TGTGCCAGTAGTGGAGACAGGGGGTGGAGCTCTGGGGCCAACGTCCTGACTTTC. Using reference TRBV19 and TRBJ2-6 for the parts outside the CDR3, the full variable domain is DGGITQSPKYLFRKEGQNVTLSCEQNLNHDAMYWYRQDPGQGLRLIYYSQIVNDFQKGDIAEGYSVSREKKESFPLTVTSAQKNPTAFYLCASSGDRGWSSGANVLTFGAGSRLTVL.

This clone came up a few times. The gene calls are TRBV11-2 and TRBJ1-4; D call uncertain. Germline V gene data show CDR1 as SGHAT and CDR2 as FQNNGV. CDR3 size: 15 residues. Trimming pared 4 bases from V and 7 bases from J, leaving 16 bases between. CDR3 loop: CASSSAERVSEKLFF. CDR3 bases: TGTGCCAGCAGCTCAGCAGAGAGAGTGAGTGAAAAACTGTTTTTT.

The chain carries TRBV6-6 and TRBJ2-7; D may be TRBD1 or TRBD2 (5 bases each). Trimming left V 5 bases short and J 10 bases short, with 21 bases between. This CDR3 is built from 14 residues. The germline V gene encodes CDR1 MNHNY and CDR2 SVGAGI (reference sequence). The CDR3 loop is CASSAPGRYPSQYF. CDR3 nucleotide sequence: TGTGCCAGCAGTGCGCCGGGACGGTATCCTTCCCAGTACTTC.

This sequence joins TRBV9 and TRBJ2-1; TRBD2 aligns across 11 bases. CDR1 and CDR2 (germline): SGDLS, YYNGEE. The CDR3 is 15 amino acids. V was pared by 0 bases and J by 10 bases, with 6 bases of the junction left unmatched. The CDR3 protein is CASSVDPSGGPEQFF. CDR3 DNA sequence: TGTGCCAGCAGCGTAGATCCTAGCGGGGGGCCCGAGCAGTTCTTC.